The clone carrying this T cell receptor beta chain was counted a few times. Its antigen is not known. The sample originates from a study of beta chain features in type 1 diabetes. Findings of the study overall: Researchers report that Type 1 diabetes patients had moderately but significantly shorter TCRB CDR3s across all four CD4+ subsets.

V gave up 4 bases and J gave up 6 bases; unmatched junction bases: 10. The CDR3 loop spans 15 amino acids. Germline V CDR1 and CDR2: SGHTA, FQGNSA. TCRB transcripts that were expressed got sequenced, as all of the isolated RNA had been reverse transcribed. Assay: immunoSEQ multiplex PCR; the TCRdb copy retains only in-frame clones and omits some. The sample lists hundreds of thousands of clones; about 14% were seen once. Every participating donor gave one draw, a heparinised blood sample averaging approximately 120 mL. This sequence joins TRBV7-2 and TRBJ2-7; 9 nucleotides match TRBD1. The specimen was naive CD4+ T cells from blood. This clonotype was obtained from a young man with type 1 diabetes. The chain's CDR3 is CASSWLRGQGGEQYF. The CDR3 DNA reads TGTGCCAGCAGCTGGCTCCGGGGACAGGGCGGCGAGCAGTACTTC.